Below, 11 T cell receptor beta chains from the same sample are listed, as sequenced in a study of CD8+ T cells in alopecia areata (dated by TCRdb to the late 2010s). The library was obtained by the immunoSEQ multiplex PCR assay. RNA was extracted from all samples and reverse transcribed into cDNA, which served as template for TCR sequencing. TCRdb mirrors the immuneACCESS table, restricted to in-frame sequences. Some clones are absent from its copies; in checked studies, under half trace to an unresolved V gene, and the reason for the others is unknown. The table for this sample lists around 120,000 clones; 40% to 55% of them were counted only once. The ten largest clonotypes hold 10% to 13% of the sample. Sample: NKG2D-low CD8+ T cells sorted from blood. The intended sense of this specimen's cell subset or site label: sorted CD8+ NKG2D-low blood T cells. The receptors derive from a human donor with alopecia areata.

This clone was seen only a few times. This chain uses TRBV5-1 with TRBJ1-1; possible D gene TRBD1, 6 bases. Germline V gives CDR1 SGHRS, CDR2 YFSETQ. Trimming took off 3 bases at V and 6 bases at J, with 21 bases between the two ends. The CDR3 has 16 residues. CDR3 sequence: CASSSRIDSRGSEAFF. The CDR3 region has the DNA TGCGCCAGCAGCTCCCGAATAGACTCAAGGGGGTCTGAAGCTTTCTTT.

The chain couples TRBV5-4 to TRBJ2-1; the D is unclear. The V end was cut by 2 bases, the J end by 8 bases, with 8 bases between. Looked up from germline, CDR1 is SGHNT and CDR2 is YYREEE (reference sequence). The CDR3 extends over 12 amino acids. The DNA of the CDR3 is TGTGCCAGCAGCTTAGGAGCAGATGAGCAGTTCTTC. This codes for CASSLGADEQFF.

V gene TRBV29-1 combines with J gene TRBJ2-6, with a weak D call TRBD1 (5 bases). CDR3 length equals 19 residues. Germline loops: CDR1 SQVTM, CDR2 ANQGSEA. V was cut by 0 bases and J by 5 bases, with 23 bases left in between. CDR3 nucleotide sequence: TGCAGCGTTGAAGAAATCGACAGTCACTCCTCGTCATGGGCCAACGTCCTGACTTTC. Its protein is CSVEEIDSHSSSWANVLTF.

The gene calls are TRBV29-1 and TRBJ2-7; 10 bases are shared with TRBD1. The CDR3 is 15 residues long. After removal of 1 base from V and 1 base from J, the junction contained 4 bases not matched to a gene. Germline V gene data show CDR1 as SQVTM and CDR2 as ANQGSEA. The CDR3 protein is CSVEVGTGVSYEQYF. In DNA, the CDR3 is TGCAGCGTTGAAGTAGGGACAGGGGTGTCCTACGAGCAGTACTTC.

V is TRBV5-6 and J is TRBJ1-1; unclear D gene. The CDR3 has 13 amino acids. The germline gives CDR1 SGHDT, CDR2 YYEEEE. Trimming stripped 6 bases from V and 2 bases from J, with 11 bases between. This chain's CDR3 is CASTLDGNTEAFF. DNA of the CDR3: TGTGCCAGCACCCTGGACGGTAACACTGAAGCTTTCTTT.

The chain is built from TRBV27 and TRBJ2-7; D remains ambiguous. There are 13 residues in the CDR3. Trimming left V 1 base short and J 5 bases short, with 9 bases between. Germline V lookup: CDR1 MNHEY, CDR2 SMNVEV (reference sequence). This CDR3 reads CASSLFASNEQYF. Written as DNA, the CDR3 is TGTGCCAGCAGTTTATTTGCTTCCAACGAGCAGTACTTC.

The V call is TRBV29-1, the J call TRBJ1-1, with D maybe TRBD1 (6 bases). V was pared by 4 bases and J by 5 bases, with 23 bases between. CDR1 SQVTM and CDR2 ANQGSEA come from the germline V gene. The CDR3 contains 16 residues. In DNA, the CDR3 is TGCAGCGTTGTTGGGGGCTGGGGTGCTGTAGAGACTGAAGCTTTCTTT. Translation: CSVVGGWGAVETEAFF.

The chain links TRBV6-5 to TRBJ2-3; no clear D. The germline V and J ends were trimmed by 5 bases and 7 bases, with 10 bases remaining between them. The germline V gene encodes CDR1 MNHEY and CDR2 SVGAGI. The length of the CDR3 is 12 residues. The CDR3 DNA sequence: TGTGCCAGCAGTACGGCTTTGAATACGCAGTATTTT. Translation gives CASSTALNTQYF.

The J gene is TRBJ2-1, the V gene TRBV5-1; the D gene could be TRBD1 or TRBD2 (5 bases each). V was clipped by 3 bases and J by 8 bases, with 9 bases between them. The CDR3 has 12 residues. The germline gives CDR1 SGHRS, CDR2 YFSETQ. The CDR3 nucleotides read TGCGCCAGCAGCTATTTGGGGGATGAGCAGTTCTTC. Translated, it gives CASSYLGDEQFF.

In DNA form, the CDR3 reads TGTGCCAGCGAGGACAATCACGAGCAGTACTTC. Translation gives CASEDNHEQYF. V and J are TRBV2 and TRBJ2-7; TRBD1 is a possible D gene (5 bases). The length of the CDR3 is 11 residues. Germline values: CDR1 SNHLY, CDR2 FYNNEI. Trimming took 8 bases from V and 5 from J, leaving 10 bases between them.

This clone was counted a few times. The rearrangement joins TRBV28 to TRBJ1-1; the D is unclear. V gave up 6 bases and J gave up 1 base, with 9 bases separating them. CDR1 is MDHEN and CDR2 is SYDVKM in the germline V gene. The CDR3 contains 13 residues. The chain's CDR3 is CASRIGRNTEAFF. For the CDR3, the DNA is TGTGCCAGCAGGATTGGACGGAACACTGAAGCTTTCTTT.